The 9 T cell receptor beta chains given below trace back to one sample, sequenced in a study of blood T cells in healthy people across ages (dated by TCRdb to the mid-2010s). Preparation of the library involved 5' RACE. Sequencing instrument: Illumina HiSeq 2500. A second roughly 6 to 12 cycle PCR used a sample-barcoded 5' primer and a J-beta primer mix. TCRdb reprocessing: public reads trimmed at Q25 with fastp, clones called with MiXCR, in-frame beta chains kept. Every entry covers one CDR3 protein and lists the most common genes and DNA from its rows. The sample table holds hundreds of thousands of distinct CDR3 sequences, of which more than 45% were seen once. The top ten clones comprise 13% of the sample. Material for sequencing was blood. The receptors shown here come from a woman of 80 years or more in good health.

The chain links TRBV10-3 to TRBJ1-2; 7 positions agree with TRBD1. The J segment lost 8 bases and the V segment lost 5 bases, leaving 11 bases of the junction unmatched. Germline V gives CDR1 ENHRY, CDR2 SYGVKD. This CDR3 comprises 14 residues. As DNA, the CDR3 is TGTGCCATCAGTTCCTTAGACAGGGAAGACGGCTACACCTTC. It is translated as CAISSLDREDGYTF.

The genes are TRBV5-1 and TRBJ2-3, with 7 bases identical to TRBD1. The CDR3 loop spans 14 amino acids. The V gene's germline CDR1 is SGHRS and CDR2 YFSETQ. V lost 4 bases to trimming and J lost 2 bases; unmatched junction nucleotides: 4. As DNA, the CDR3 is TGCGCCAGCAGCAGTGGACAGGACACAGATACGCAGTATTTT. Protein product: CASSSGQDTDTQYF.

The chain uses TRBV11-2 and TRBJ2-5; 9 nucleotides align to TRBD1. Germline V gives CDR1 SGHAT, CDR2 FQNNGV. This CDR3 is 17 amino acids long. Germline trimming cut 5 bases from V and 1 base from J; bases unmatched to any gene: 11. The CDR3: CASSVGTGLLSQETQYF. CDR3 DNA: TGTGCCAGCAGCGTCGGGACAGGGCTCCTCTCCCAAGAGACCCAGTACTTC. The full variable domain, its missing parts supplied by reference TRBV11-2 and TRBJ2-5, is EAGVAQSPRYKIIEKRQSVAFWCNPISGHATLYWYQQILGQGPKLLIQFQNNGVVDDSQLPKDRFSAERLKGVDSTLKIQPAKLEDSAVYLCASSVGTGLLSQETQYFGPGTRLLVL.

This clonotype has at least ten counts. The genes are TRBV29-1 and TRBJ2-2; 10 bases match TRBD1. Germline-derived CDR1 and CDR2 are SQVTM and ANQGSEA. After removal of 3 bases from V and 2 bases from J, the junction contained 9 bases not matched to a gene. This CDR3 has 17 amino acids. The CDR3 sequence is CSVERGDRGPNTGELFF. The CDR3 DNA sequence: TGCAGCGTTGAGAGGGGCGACAGGGGGCCCAACACCGGGGAGCTGTTTTTT.

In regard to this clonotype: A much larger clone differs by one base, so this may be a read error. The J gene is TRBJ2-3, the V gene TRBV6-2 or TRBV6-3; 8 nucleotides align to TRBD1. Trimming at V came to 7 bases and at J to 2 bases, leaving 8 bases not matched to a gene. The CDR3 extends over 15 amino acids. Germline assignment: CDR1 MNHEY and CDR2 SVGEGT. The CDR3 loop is CASTNRGQDTDTQYF. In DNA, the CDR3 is TGTGCCAGCACAAACCGGGGACAGGACACAGATACGCAGTATTTT.

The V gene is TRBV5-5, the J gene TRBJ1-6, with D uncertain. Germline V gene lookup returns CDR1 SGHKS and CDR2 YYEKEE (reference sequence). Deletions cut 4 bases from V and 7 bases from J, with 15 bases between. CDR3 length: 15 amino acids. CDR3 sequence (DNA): TGTGCCAGCAGCCCGGACCCAGGACGGAATTCACCCCTCCACTTT. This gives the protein CASSPDPGRNSPLHF. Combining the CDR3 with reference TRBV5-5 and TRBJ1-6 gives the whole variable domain DAGVTQSPTHLIKTRGQQVTLRCSPISGHKSVSWYQQVLGQGPQFIFQYYEKEERGRGNFPDRFSARQFPNYSSELNVNALLLGDSALYLCASSPDPGRNSPLHFGNGTRLTVT.

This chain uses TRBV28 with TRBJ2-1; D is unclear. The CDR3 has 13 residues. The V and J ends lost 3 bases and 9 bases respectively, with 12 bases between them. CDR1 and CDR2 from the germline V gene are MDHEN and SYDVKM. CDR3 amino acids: CASSFRKRGEQFF. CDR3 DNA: TGTGCCAGCAGTTTTCGAAAACGAGGTGAGCAGTTCTTC.

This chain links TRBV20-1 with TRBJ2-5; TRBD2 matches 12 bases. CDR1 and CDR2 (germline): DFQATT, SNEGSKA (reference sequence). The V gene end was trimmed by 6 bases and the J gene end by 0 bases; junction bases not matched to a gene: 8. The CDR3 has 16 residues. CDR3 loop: CSATTRLAGDQETQYF. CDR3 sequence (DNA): TGCAGTGCGACCACCCGACTAGCGGGAGACCAAGAGACCCAGTACTTC.

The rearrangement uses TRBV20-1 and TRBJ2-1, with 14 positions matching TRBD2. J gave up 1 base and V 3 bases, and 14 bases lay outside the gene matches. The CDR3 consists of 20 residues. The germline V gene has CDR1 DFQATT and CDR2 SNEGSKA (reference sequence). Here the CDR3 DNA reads TGCAGTGCTAGCTCTTTCGCCGGGACTAGCGGGGGTTATTCCTACAATGAGCAGTTCTTC. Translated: CSASSFAGTSGGYSYNEQFF.